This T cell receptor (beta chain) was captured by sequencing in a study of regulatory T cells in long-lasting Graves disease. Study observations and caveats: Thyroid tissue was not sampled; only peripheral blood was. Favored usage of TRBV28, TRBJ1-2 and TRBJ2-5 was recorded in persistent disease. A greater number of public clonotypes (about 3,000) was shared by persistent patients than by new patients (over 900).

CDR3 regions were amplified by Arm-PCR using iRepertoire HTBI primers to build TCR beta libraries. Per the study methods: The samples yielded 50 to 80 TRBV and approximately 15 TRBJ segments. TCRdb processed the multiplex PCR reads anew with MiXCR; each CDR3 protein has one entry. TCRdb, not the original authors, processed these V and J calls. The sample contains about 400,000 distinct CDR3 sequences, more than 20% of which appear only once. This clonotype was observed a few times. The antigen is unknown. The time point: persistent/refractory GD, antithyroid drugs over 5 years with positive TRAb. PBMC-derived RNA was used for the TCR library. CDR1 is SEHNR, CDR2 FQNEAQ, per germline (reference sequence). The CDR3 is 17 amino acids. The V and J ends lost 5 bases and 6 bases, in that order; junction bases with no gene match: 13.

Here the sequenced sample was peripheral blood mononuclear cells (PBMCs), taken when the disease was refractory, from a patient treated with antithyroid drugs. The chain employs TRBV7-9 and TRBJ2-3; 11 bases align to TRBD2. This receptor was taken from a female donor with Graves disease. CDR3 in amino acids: CASSRLPGLAVPDTQYF. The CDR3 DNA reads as TGTGCCAGCAGCCGACTACCGGGACTAGCGGTCCCGGATACGCAGTATTTT.